These 11 T cell receptor beta chains came from one sample sequenced in a study of identical twins. TCRdb reprocessed the 5' RACE reads via MiXCR and lists one record per CDR3 protein. This sample has 500,000 to 600,000 distinct CDR3 sequences; 22% occur once, and the top ten carry 0.75% to 0.95%. These data also featured in a second study, about T cells expressing NK-cell markers.

The sequenced sample consisted of CD4+ T cells sorted from blood. These receptors all stem from a woman aged 18-35 years in good health.

The V and J genes are TRBV11-3 and TRBJ2-3; 9 positions agree with TRBD1. This CDR3 comprises 14 residues. Germline V CDR1 and CDR2: SGHNT, YENEEA. J was trimmed by 4 bases and V by 3 bases; bases with no gene match: 2. CDR3 sequence (DNA): TGTGCCAGCAGCTTGAGGACAGGGGCAGATACGCAGTATTTT. It specifies CASSLRTGADTQYF.

The chain combines TRBV20-1 with TRBJ1-1; D possibly corresponds to TRBD1 (6 bases). Germline values: CDR1 DFQATT, CDR2 SNEGSKA (reference sequence). V lost 0 bases and J lost 4, with 18 bases in between. The CDR3 has 16 amino acids. The CDR3 protein is CSARELLRGSVTEAFF. CDR3 DNA: TGCAGTGCTAGAGAACTACTCAGGGGATCCGTCACTGAAGCTTTCTTT.

The rearrangement uses TRBV3-1 and TRBJ1-1; no clear D gene. CDR3 length equals 11 residues. Per germline, CDR1 LGHDT and CDR2 YNNKEL (reference sequence). Trimming took off 3 bases at V and 6 bases at J, with 5 bases between the two ends. The CDR3 coding sequence is TGTGCCAGCAGCCACGGAGCTGAAGCTTTCTTT. As protein: CASSHGAEAFF. Supplemented by reference TRBV3-1 and TRBJ1-1, the full variable domain reads DTAVSQTPKYLVTQMGNDKSIKCEQNLGHDTMYWYKQDSKKFLKIMFSYNNKELIINETVPNRFSPKSPDKAHLNLHINSLELGDSAVYFCASSHGAEAFFGQGTRLTVV.

This clonotype was detected only a few times. CDR3 sequence (DNA): TGTGCCAGCAGCTTCTATCCCGACACCTACGAGCAGTACTTC. The encoded protein is CASSFYPDTYEQYF. The chain carries TRBV11-2 and TRBJ2-7; D not certain. The CDR3 runs to 14 residues. Trimming took off 3 bases at V and 2 bases at J, with 11 bases between the two ends. Germline CDR1 SGHAT, CDR2 FQNNGV.

This clonotype occurred a few times. The chain has TRBV5-4 and TRBJ2-3; 7 bases agree with TRBD2. Germline values: CDR1 SGHNT, CDR2 YYREEE (reference sequence). The V and J ends lost 4 bases and 4 bases, in that order; junction bases with no gene match: 9. This CDR3 contains 15 residues. CDR3 loop: CASSISGSRPDTQYF. The CDR3 DNA is TGTGCCAGCAGCATTAGCGGGTCGCGGCCAGATACGCAGTATTTT.

This clonotype was counted between two and nine times. The chain couples TRBV7-2 to TRBJ2-7, with 7 bases fitting TRBD2. The V and J ends lost 5 bases and 1 base, in that order; junction bases with no gene match: 8. This CDR3 is built from 15 residues. Looked up from germline, CDR1 is SGHTA and CDR2 is FQGNSA. CDR3 in amino acids: CASSLSGIRSYEQYF. The CDR3 coding sequence is TGTGCCAGCAGCCTCAGCGGGATCCGGTCCTACGAGCAGTACTTC.

This clonotype was picked up a small number of times. The chain has TRBV20-1 and TRBJ2-7, with D maybe TRBD2 (6 bases). This CDR3 spans 13 amino acids. CDR1 and CDR2 from the germline V gene are DFQATT and SNEGSKA (reference sequence). CDR3 nucleotides: TGCAGCCCAAGGCGGGGAGGTTCCTACGAGCAGTACTTC. This translates into CSPRRGGSYEQYF.

This clonotype has more than one count but fewer than ten. This chain uses TRBV3-1 with TRBJ2-3; possibly TRBD2 for D (7 bases). The CDR3 has 18 residues. Germline CDR1 LGHDT, CDR2 YNNKEL (reference sequence). Trimming left V 4 bases short and J 0 bases short, with 20 bases between. The CDR3 DNA reads as TGTGCCAGCAGCCCCTCTCGGTGGCGGGGGCGCAGCACAGATACGCAGTATTTT. Translation: CASSPSRWRGRSTDTQYF.

The rearrangement links TRBV20-1 to TRBJ1-6, with 10 bases fitting TRBD1. This CDR3 region has 15 residues. Germline V gives CDR1 DFQATT, CDR2 SNEGSKA (reference sequence). The ends lost 0 bases at V and 9 bases at J; junction bases unmatched: 5. CDR3 amino acids: CSARDPGTGVSPLHF. CDR3 in DNA: TGCAGTGCTAGAGACCCCGGGACAGGGGTTTCACCCCTCCACTTT.

Only a few counts were recorded for this clonotype. V gene TRBV6-6 combines with J gene TRBJ2-2; 8 positions match TRBD1. The CDR3 contains 13 residues. Trimming at V came to 8 bases and at J to 4 bases, leaving 3 bases not matched to a gene. Germline CDR1 is MNHNY and CDR2 is SVGAGI (reference sequence). The CDR3: CASQTGGTGELFF. Here the CDR3 DNA reads TGTGCCAGCCAAACAGGGGGCACCGGGGAGCTGTTTTTT.

The sample holds a few counts of this clonotype. The chain couples TRBV9 to TRBJ2-5, with a possible D match to TRBD1 (6 bases). This CDR3 has 15 residues. The V end lost 2 bases, the J end lost 5 bases, and 16 bases lay between the germline ends. Germline V gene lookup returns CDR1 SGDLS and CDR2 YYNGEE. CDR3 nucleotides: TGTGCCAGCAGCGTGTCATCCGGGACAAGGGAGACCCAGTACTTC. This translates into CASSVSSGTRETQYF.